The 15 T cell receptor beta chains below all came from one sample that was sequenced in a study of T cells after yellow fever vaccination. MiXCR was run by TCRdb on the 5' RACE reads, yielding one entry per CDR3 protein. This sample has hundreds of thousands of distinct CDR3 sequences; around 20% occur once, and the top ten carry roughly 19%. The source material was PBMCs, sampled before the yellow fever booster vaccination. The receptors stem from a man between 18 and 29 years old who received the YFV17D yellow fever vaccine.

This chain connects TRBV18 to TRBJ2-7, with D unresolved. CDR1 and CDR2 (germline): KGHSH, LQKENI. The CDR3 has 12 residues. Trimming pared 3 bases from V and 5 bases from J, leaving 8 bases between. CDR3 sequence: CASSPGGDEQYV. As DNA, the CDR3 is TGTGCCAGCTCACCTGGTGGCGACGAGCAGTACGTC.

The V call is TRBV28, the J call TRBJ1-1; D is uncertain. V was cut by 1 base and J by 1 base, with 4 bases left in between. Germline V lookup: CDR1 MDHEN, CDR2 SYDVKM. The CDR3 is made up of 13 amino acids. For the CDR3, the DNA is TGTGCCAGCAGTTTATACAAGAACACTGAAGCTTTCTTT. Translating it yields CASSLYKNTEAFF.

Only a few counts were recorded for this clonotype. V usage is TRBV6-5 and J usage is TRBJ2-2, with 11 bases identical to TRBD2. V lost 5 bases, J lost 4 bases, and 6 bases stayed unmatched. The CDR3 is 16 residues long. The germline gives CDR1 MNHEY, CDR2 SVGAGI. This CDR3 is CASSAPTSGGTGELFF. The CDR3 nucleotides read TGTGCCAGCAGTGCCCCTACTAGCGGGGGCACCGGGGAGCTGTTTTTT.

This sequence joins TRBV27 and TRBJ1-2, with a possible D match to TRBD1 (5 bases). The germline V gene has CDR1 MNHEY and CDR2 SMNVEV (reference sequence). The CDR3 has 18 residues. Deletions cut 0 bases from V and 6 bases from J, with 23 bases between. CDR3 DNA sequence: TGTGCCAGCAGTTTATCGAGTTGGTCCGGGGCCGGTCGGGATGGCTACACCTTC. Protein product: CASSLSSWSGAGRDGYTF.

This clonotype was detected only a few times. V gene TRBV20-1 combines with J gene TRBJ1-2; no reliable D call. Germline V gives CDR1 DFQATT, CDR2 SNEGSKA (reference sequence). CDR3 size: 12 residues. The V end lost 0 bases, the J end lost 8 bases, and 10 bases lay between the germline ends. CDR3 DNA: TGCAGTGCTAGAGATCCTCCCTTGGGCTACACCTTC. Translating it yields CSARDPPLGYTF.

The J gene is TRBJ2-1, the V gene TRBV27; 8 nucleotides match TRBD2. CDR3 size: 16 residues. With 3 bases clipped from V and 7 bases from J, the junction kept 11 bases outside the gene matches. Germline V gene lookup returns CDR1 MNHEY and CDR2 SMNVEV (reference sequence). CDR3 in DNA: TGTGCCAGCAGTTTTTTGGGACTAGAGATGCGGAATGAGCAGTTCTTC. Translated: CASSFLGLEMRNEQFF.

This clonotype was picked up one time. The chain has TRBV7-7 and TRBJ2-7; 7 positions match TRBD1. Looked up from germline, CDR1 is SSHAT and CDR2 is FNYEAQ (reference sequence). This CDR3 is built from 14 residues. The ends lost 5 bases at V and 3 bases at J; junction bases unmatched: 7. The CDR3 region has the DNA TGTGCCAGCAGCCCATACCGGGACAGCTACGAGCAGTACTTC. It yields the protein CASSPYRDSYEQYF.

J is TRBJ2-5 and V is TRBV7-2; maybe TRBD2 (6 bases). V dropped 1 base and J dropped 5 bases, with 14 bases sitting between them. CDR1 SGHTA and CDR2 FQGNSA come from the germline V gene. This CDR3 has 15 amino acids. The CDR3 loop reads CASSLEGWEEETQYF. The CDR3 nucleotides read TGTGCCAGCAGCTTAGAAGGCTGGGAGGAGGAGACCCAGTACTTC.

This clonotype came up a few times. The chain has TRBV4-2 and TRBJ1-5; no clear D. CDR1 is LGHNA and CDR2 is YNFKEQ in the germline V gene. Trimming left V 4 bases short and J 8 bases short, with 12 bases between. The CDR3 is 13 amino acids. The CDR3 region is CASSPRAVEPQHF. The CDR3, as DNA: TGTGCCAGCAGCCCCCGAGCGGTCGAGCCCCAGCATTTT.

This clonotype was detected a few times. V gene TRBV24-1 combines with J gene TRBJ2-3, with D uncertain. CDR1 KGHDR and CDR2 SFDVKD come from the germline V gene. The CDR3 extends over 14 amino acids. V was shortened by 0 bases and J by 6 bases, with 9 bases between the two germline ends. The CDR3 coding sequence is TGTGCCACCAGTGATTTGAACCAGTGGGATACGCAGTATTTT. Protein sequence: CATSDLNQWDTQYF.

This clonotype was recorded at least ten times. The chain links TRBV20-1 to TRBJ2-2; no clear D. Germline V lookup: CDR1 DFQATT, CDR2 SNEGSKA (reference sequence). Trimming took off 3 bases at V and 3 bases at J, with 8 bases between the two ends. This CDR3 is 13 amino acids long. Here the CDR3 reads CSASRQDTGELFF. As DNA, the CDR3 is TGCAGTGCTAGCCGGCAGGACACCGGGGAGCTGTTTTTT.

This clonotype was seen a handful of times. The CDR3 loop reads CSVGTGFHGYTF. The CDR3, as DNA: TGCAGCGTCGGTACAGGGTTCCATGGCTACACCTTC. V usage is TRBV29-1 and J usage is TRBJ1-2; tentatively, D is TRBD1 (6 bases). The V gene's germline CDR1 is SQVTM and CDR2 ANQGSEA. This CDR3 comprises 12 residues. The ends were cut back, 6 bases at V and 6 bases at J, with 14 bases in the middle.

The chain links TRBV4-2 to TRBJ1-3; D gene uncertain. Per germline, CDR1 LGHNA and CDR2 YNFKEQ. The CDR3 covers 15 residues. Deletions cut 1 base from V and 0 bases from J, with 7 bases between. DNA of the CDR3: TGTGCCAGCAGCCAAGTGGGGAACTCTGGAAACACCATATATTTT. Translation: CASSQVGNSGNTIYF.

This clonotype was observed a handful of times. J is TRBJ2-7 and V is TRBV27; perhaps TRBD2 as D (5 bases). The germline V and J ends were trimmed by 6 bases and 3 bases, with 12 bases remaining between them. The CDR3 covers 13 residues. Germline V gene sequence: CDR1 MNHEY, CDR2 SMNVEV (reference sequence). DNA for the CDR3: TGTGCCAGCAGCCCCCTCGGGGTCTACGAGCAGTACGTC. Protein product: CASSPLGVYEQYV.

There are a few counts of this clonotype. The chain carries TRBV9 and TRBJ2-3; the D gene could be TRBD1 or TRBD2 (6 bases each). The germline V and J ends were trimmed by 7 bases and 4 bases, with 16 bases remaining between them. Germline CDR1 reads SGDLS; CDR2 reads YYNGEE. This CDR3 contains 14 residues. Here the CDR3 reads CASGLGGPSDTQYF. The CDR3 nucleotides are TGTGCCAGCGGCTTGGGGGGCCCGTCAGATACGCAGTATTTT.